A selection of T cell receptor beta chains follows, all from one sample in a study of type 1 and type 2 diabetes patients. One entry per CDR3 protein results from TCRdb running MiXCR on the multiplex PCR reads. The sample includes 280,000 or so distinct CDR3 sequences, approximately 45% of them seen just once. Sequences were obtained from peripheral blood mononuclear cells (PBMCs). These receptors originate from a man younger than 30 with type 2 diabetes. The CDR3 runs from the conserved cysteine through the conserved F or W. The D gene is left open where the match is weak. The listing skips clone size in some rows; elsewhere it reads once, few, many or a size class.

v_gene	abundance	j_gene	d_gene	CDR3aa	CDR3nt
TRBV2	.	TRBJ2-1	.	CASRVRDNEQFF	TGTGCCAGCAGGGTCAGGGACAATGAGCAGTTCTTC
TRBV6-6	.	TRBJ2-7	TRBD2	CASSYSGGSQQYF	TGTGCCAGCAGTTACTCCGGCGGGAGCCAGCAGTACTTC
TRBV19	few	TRBJ1-2	TRBD1	CASSLGTTGAAF	TGTGCCAGTAGCCTCGGAACGACAGGGGCGGCCTTC
TRBV20-1	few	TRBJ2-1	TRBD2	CSVRGGATYEQFF	TGCAGTGTCCGCGGGGGGGCCACGTATGAGCAGTTCTTC
TRBV4-1	.	TRBJ2-7	.	CASSQVGRRGQYF	TGCGCCAGCAGCCAAGTTGGGCGTAGGGGGCAGTACTTC
TRBV2	.	TRBJ2-2	.	CATLTAGTGELFF	TGTGCCACCTTGACAGCGGGCACCGGGGAGCTGTTTTTT
TRBV29-1	.	TRBJ2-7	.	CSVALNREKGEQYF	TGCAGCGTTGCTTTAAACAGGGAAAAGGGGGAGCAGTACTTC
TRBV5-8	.	TRBJ2-7	TRBD2	CASSLAKTSGGQQYF	TGTGCCAGCAGCTTGGCCAAGACTAGCGGGGGGCAGCAGTACTTC
TRBV6-5	.	TRBJ1-2	TRBD1	CASSYDREAYGYTF	TGTGCCAGCAGTTACGACAGGGAGGCCTATGGCTACACCTTC
TRBV2	.	TRBJ2-7	TRBD1	CASSQGTGGIGEQYF	TGTGCCAGCAGTCAAGGGACAGGGGGCATTGGCGAGCAGTACTTC
TRBV24-1	.	TRBJ2-7	.	CATSAGTGCEQYF	TGTGCCACCAGTGCCGGGACGGGCTGCGAGCAGTACTTC
TRBV6-2/TRBV6-3	.	TRBJ2-3	TRBD2	CASSLLAGGPTDTQYF	TGTGCCAGCAGTCTACTTGCGGGGGGGCCCACAGATACGCAGTATTTT
TRBV2	.	TRBJ1-2	TRBD1	CASSVEGAGYGYTF	TGTGCCAGCAGCGTAGAGGGGGCTGGCTATGGCTACACCTTC
TRBV28	.	TRBJ2-4	.	CASSSEGRAKNIQYF	TGTGCCAGCAGTTCGGAGGGGCGGGCCAAAAACATTCAGTACTTC
TRBV2	few	TRBJ2-3	TRBD2	CASTGRGGQVTQYF	TGTGCCAGCACCGGGCGGGGGGGCCAAGTTACGCAGTATTTT
TRBV20-1	.	TRBJ1-5	.	CSARDAPSNQPQHF	TGCAGTGCTAGGGATGCCCCTAGCAATCAGCCCCAGCATTTT
TRBV20-1	.	TRBJ2-3	TRBD2	CSAAFGTSGGHTDTQYF	TGCAGTGCAGCCTTCGGGACTAGCGGGGGCCACACGGATACGCAGTATTTT
TRBV19	few	TRBJ2-2	.	CASSALTGELFF	TGTGCCAGTAGTGCCCTAACCGGGGAGCTGTTTTTT
TRBV2	many	TRBJ1-6	TRBD1	CASSQTGEGSPLHF	TGTGCCAGCAGTCAAACAGGGGAAGGTTCACCCCTCCACTTT
TRBV12-5	.	TRBJ2-3	.	CASSTRQGPGTDTQYF	TGTGCCAGCAGTACACGGCAGGGCCCTGGCACAGATACGCAGTATTTT
TRBV9	.	TRBJ2-6	.	CASSFGGPTGANVLTF	TGCGCCAGCAGCTTCGGTGGACCAACTGGGGCCAACGTCCTGACTTTC
TRBV4-2	few	TRBJ1-2	TRBD1	CASSQEGGQGYGYTF	TGTGCCAGCAGCCAAGAAGGGGGACAGGGCTATGGCTACACCTTC
TRBV2	.	TRBJ2-1	TRBD2	CASSEKETSGVNEQFF	TGTGCCAGCAGTGAAAAGGAGACTAGCGGGGTTAATGAGCAGTTCTTC
TRBV2	.	TRBJ1-1	.	CASRWTEAFF	TGTGCCAGCAGGTGGACTGAAGCTTTCTTT
TRBV10-3	.	TRBJ2-3	.	CAISDIRDTQYF	TGTGCCATCAGTGACATTCGCGATACGCAGTATTTT
TRBV5-1	.	TRBJ2-7	.	CASSPRLWGGGNYEQYF	TGCGCCAGCAGCCCCCGTCTCTGGGGTGGGGGAAACTACGAGCAGTACTTC
TRBV6-5	.	TRBJ1-2	.	CASTPRQGGGYTF	TGTGCCAGCACCCCGAGGCAGGGCGGAGGCTACACCTTC
TRBV20-1	.	TRBJ2-1	.	CSARERVISYNEQFF	TGCAGTGCTAGAGAAAGGGTAATTTCCTACAATGAGCAGTTCTTC
TRBV2	.	TRBJ2-5	TRBD2	CASSYRGGYQETQYF	TGTGCCAGCAGCTATCGGGGGGGGTACCAAGAGACCCAGTACTTC
TRBV19	few	TRBJ2-1	.	CASSIRADPEQFF	TGTGCCAGTAGTATTCGGGCCGATCCTGAGCAGTTCTTC
TRBV7-8	.	TRBJ2-5	TRBD2	CASSDHREGPLGETQYF	TGTGCCAGCAGCGACCACCGGGAGGGCCCCCTGGGAGAGACCCAGTACTTC
TRBV6-6	few	TRBJ1-1	TRBD1	CASSYSGTGDTEAFF	TGTGCCAGCAGTTACTCCGGGACAGGGGACACTGAAGCTTTCTTT
TRBV20-1	few	TRBJ1-1	.	CSASPLSSYEAFF	TGCAGTGCTAGTCCTCTAAGTAGTTATGAAGCTTTCTTT
TRBV19	.	TRBJ1-4	.	CASAGGLNEKLFF	TGTGCCAGTGCGGGGGGGCTGAATGAAAAACTGTTTTTT
TRBV10-3	few	TRBJ1-2	.	CAISTGTLGHYGYTF	TGTGCCATCAGCACCGGGACTCTGGGGCACTATGGCTACACCTTC
TRBV5-1	few	TRBJ1-1	TRBD1	CASSLGVTGEKDEAFF	TGCGCCAGCAGCTTGGGCGTTACAGGGGAGAAGGATGAAGCTTTCTTT
TRBV28	.	TRBJ1-1	.	CASSLTHAAEAFF	TGTGCCAGCAGTTTAACCCACGCCGCTGAAGCTTTCTTT
TRBV2	.	TRBJ1-1	TRBD1	CASSQDRGYTEAFF	TGTGCCAGCAGTCAGGACAGGGGTTACACTGAAGCTTTCTTT
TRBV7-2	.	TRBJ2-2	.	CAGSRGFNTGELFF	TGTGCCGGCAGCCGCGGCTTTAACACCGGGGAGCTGTTTTTT
TRBV20-1	.	TRBJ1-6	TRBD1	CSAWTGGFGSPLHF	TGCAGTGCCTGGACAGGGGGCTTCGGATCACCCCTCCACTTT
TRBV20-1	once	TRBJ2-3	.	CSAQRRGTDTQYF	TGCAGTGCTCAGCGCCGGGGGACAGATACGCAGTATTTT
TRBV6-5	.	TRBJ1-2	.	CASRPGDIINYGYTF	TGTGCCAGCAGGCCGGGGGACATTATTAACTATGGCTACACCTTC
TRBV4-1	.	TRBJ2-6	.	CASSQVRQTHSGANVLTF	TGCGCCAGCAGCCAAGTAAGACAGACTCACTCTGGGGCCAACGTCCTGACTTTC
TRBV7-7	once	TRBJ2-3	.	CASSPVTGDTQYF	TGTGCTAGCAGTCCTGTTACAGGTGATACGCAGTATTTT
TRBV27	.	TRBJ2-7	TRBD1	CASSKQGYEQYF	TGTGCCAGCAGCAAACAGGGGTACGAGCAGTACTTC
TRBV2	many	TRBJ1-1	.	CASSAQRNTEAFF	TGTGCCAGCAGTGCCCAGAGAAACACTGAAGCTTTCTTT